Below are 2 T cell receptor beta chains sequenced from a single sample in a study of cytomegalovirus exposure and HLA in healthy donors. The PCR used 60 Vbeta and 13 Jbeta primers. Sequenced by immunoSEQ multiplex PCR; TCRdb stores in-frame clones only, minus some. Among about 120,000 clones listed, roughly 85% were seen once. Material for sequencing was PBMCs. These receptors were collected from a man aged 25-45 years in good health and CMV-seropositive.

CDR3 protein: CASSPGPGQGDIGELFF. CDR3 bases: TGTGCCAGCAGCCCAGGACCGGGACAGGGGGACATCGGGGAGCTGTTTTTT. This chain links TRBV5-6 with TRBJ2-2, with TRBD1 matching over 11 bases. Germline CDR1 reads SGHDT; CDR2 reads YYEEEE. The CDR3 is made up of 17 amino acids. V shed 4 bases and J 7 bases; nucleotides not matched to a gene: 12.

The V gene is TRBV18, the J gene TRBJ1-2; 8 bases fit TRBD1. J lost 3 bases, V lost 4 bases, and 1 base had no gene match. Germline V gives CDR1 KGHSH, CDR2 LQKENI. This CDR3 is 13 amino acids long. Here the CDR3 reads CASSQGQDYGYTF. CDR3 DNA sequence: TGTGCCAGCTCACAGGGACAGGACTATGGCTACACCTTC.